What follows is one T cell receptor (beta chain) and its context. Its specificity is unknown. This sample stems from a study of CD8+ T cells in alopecia areata. RNA was extracted and reverse transcribed into cDNA as the sequencing template. The repertoire was sequenced with immunoSEQ multiplex PCR; TCRdb's copy has only in-frame clones and lacks some. The data contain around 150,000 clones, approximately 85% of them singletons. Study-wide results and caveats: Mice showed clearer TCR sharing than patients did, a gap that was possibly HLA-related. Because one nonresponder was included, the link of baseline CD8+ expansion to response is considered uncertain.

As for treatment: oral pan-JAK inhibitor, 5-10 mg twice daily. V lost 4 bases and J lost 6; bases outside the gene matches: 9. This CDR3 is 14 amino acids long. Looked up from germline, CDR1 is SGHRS and CDR2 is YFSETQ. This sequence was found in a human donor with alopecia areata. The J gene is TRBJ2-7, the V gene TRBV5-1; 8 bases map to TRBD1. The sequenced sample was CD8+ T cells sorted from blood, obtained at week 4, from a patient treated with tofacitinib. The CDR3 loop reads CASSLGTGEGEQYF. The CDR3 coding sequence is TGCGCCAGCAGCCTAGGGACAGGTGAGGGCGAGCAGTACTTC.